The 5 T cell receptor beta chains presented below share a single source sample, sequenced in a study of cytomegalovirus exposure and HLA in healthy donors. Assay used: immunoSEQ multiplex PCR; TCRdb lists only in-frame clones, some missing. The sample has around 190,000 clones; approximately 78% are singletons. The sequenced material came from PBMCs. The receptor source for this set is a woman aged 30 to 39 in good health and CMV-seronegative.

The chain is built from TRBV19 and TRBJ2-7; D unresolved. The germline V gene encodes CDR1 LNHDA and CDR2 SQIVND (reference sequence). The germline V and J ends were trimmed by 5 bases and 3 bases, with 14 bases remaining between them. The CDR3 is 14 residues long. The CDR3 sequence: CASSGQASFYEQYF. The CDR3 DNA is TGTGCCAGTAGTGGGCAGGCATCCTTCTACGAGCAGTACTTC.

The V gene is TRBV7-6, the J gene TRBJ1-4; D is uncertain. Germline V gene lookup returns CDR1 SGHVS and CDR2 FNYEAQ. The CDR3 sequence is 16 residues long. The V end was cut by 0 bases, the J end by 0 bases, with 8 bases between. The CDR3 is CASSLAGGATNEKLFF. The CDR3 DNA reads as TGTGCCAGCAGCTTAGCGGGAGGTGCAACTAATGAAAAACTGTTTTTT.

The chain uses TRBV29-1 and TRBJ2-3, with 10 bases fitting TRBD1. This CDR3 has 13 residues. The germline CDR1 and CDR2 sequences are SQVTM and ANQGSEA. The V gene end was trimmed by 5 bases and the J gene end by 4 bases; junction bases not matched to a gene: 3. CDR3 nucleotides: TGCAGCGTTAGGGACAGGGGATCAGATACGCAGTATTTT. Translation gives CSVRDRGSDTQYF.

The genes are TRBV27 and TRBJ2-2, with TRBD1 as a possible D gene (5 bases). This CDR3 has 13 amino acids. In germline, CDR1 is MNHEY, CDR2 SMNVEV (reference sequence). The V end was cut by 5 bases, the J end by 6 bases, with 10 bases between. CDR3 protein: CASSPTRAGELFF. DNA for the CDR3: TGTGCCAGCAGTCCGACCAGGGCCGGGGAGCTGTTTTTT.

This clone was recorded only once. CDR3 DNA sequence: TGTGCCTGGAGTCCCCCGACACGGCCACGGGGGAAGACCCAGTACTTC. It translates to CAWSPPTRPRGKTQYF. V and J are TRBV30 and TRBJ2-5; tentatively, D is TRBD2 (6 bases). The V and J ends lost 2 bases and 6 bases respectively, with 22 bases between them. From germline, CDR1 is GTSNPN and CDR2 SVGIG (reference sequence). The CDR3 contains 16 residues.